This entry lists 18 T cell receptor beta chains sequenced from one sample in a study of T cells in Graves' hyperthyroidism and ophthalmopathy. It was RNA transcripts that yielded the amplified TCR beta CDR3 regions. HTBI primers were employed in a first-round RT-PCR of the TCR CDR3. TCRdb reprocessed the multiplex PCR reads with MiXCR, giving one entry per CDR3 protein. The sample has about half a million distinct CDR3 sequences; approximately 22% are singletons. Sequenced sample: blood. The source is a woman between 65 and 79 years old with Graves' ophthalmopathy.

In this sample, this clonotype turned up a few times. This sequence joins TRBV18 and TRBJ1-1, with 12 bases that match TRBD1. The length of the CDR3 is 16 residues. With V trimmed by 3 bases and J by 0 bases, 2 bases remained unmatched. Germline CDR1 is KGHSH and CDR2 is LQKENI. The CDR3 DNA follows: TGTGCCAGCTCACCGGGGACAGGGGGCATGAACACTGAAGCTTTCTTT. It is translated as CASSPGTGGMNTEAFF. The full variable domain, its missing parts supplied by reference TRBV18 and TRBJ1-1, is NAGVMQNPRHLVRRRGQEARLRCSPMKGHSHVYWYRQLPEEGLKFMVYLQKENIIDESGMPKERFSAEFPKEGPSILRIQQVVRGDSAAYFCASSPGTGGMNTEAFFGQGTRLTVV.

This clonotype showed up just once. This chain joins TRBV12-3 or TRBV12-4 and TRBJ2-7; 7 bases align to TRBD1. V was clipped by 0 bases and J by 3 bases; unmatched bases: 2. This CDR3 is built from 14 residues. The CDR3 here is CASSLAGTVYEQYF. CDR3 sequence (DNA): TGTGCCAGCAGTTTAGCCGGGACAGTCTACGAGCAGTACTTC.

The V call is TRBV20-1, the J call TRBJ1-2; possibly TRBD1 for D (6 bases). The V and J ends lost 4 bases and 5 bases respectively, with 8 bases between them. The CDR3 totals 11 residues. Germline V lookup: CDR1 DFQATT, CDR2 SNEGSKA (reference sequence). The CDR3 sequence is CSATGEYGYTF. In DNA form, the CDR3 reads TGCAGTGCTACAGGGGAATATGGCTACACCTTC.

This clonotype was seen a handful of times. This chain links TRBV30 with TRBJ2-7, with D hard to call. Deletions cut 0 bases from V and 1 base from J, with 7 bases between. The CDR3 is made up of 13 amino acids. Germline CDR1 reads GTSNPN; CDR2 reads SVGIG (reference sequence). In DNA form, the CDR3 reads TGTGCCTGGAGTGTAAGGGTTTCCTACGAGCAGTACTTC. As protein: CAWSVRVSYEQYF.

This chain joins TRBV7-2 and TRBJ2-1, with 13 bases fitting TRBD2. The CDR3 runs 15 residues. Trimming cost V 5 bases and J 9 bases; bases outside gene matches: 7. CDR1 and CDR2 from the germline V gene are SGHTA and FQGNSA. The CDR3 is CASSRTSGRASEQFF. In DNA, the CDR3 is TGTGCCAGCAGCCGCACTAGCGGGAGGGCCAGTGAGCAGTTCTTC.

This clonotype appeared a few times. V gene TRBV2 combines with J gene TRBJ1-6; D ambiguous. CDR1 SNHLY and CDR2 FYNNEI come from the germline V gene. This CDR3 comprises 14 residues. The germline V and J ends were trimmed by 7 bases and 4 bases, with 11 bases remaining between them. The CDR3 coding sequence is TGTGCCAGCACGAGAACTGTTTATAATTCACCCCTCCACTTT. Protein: CASTRTVYNSPLHF.

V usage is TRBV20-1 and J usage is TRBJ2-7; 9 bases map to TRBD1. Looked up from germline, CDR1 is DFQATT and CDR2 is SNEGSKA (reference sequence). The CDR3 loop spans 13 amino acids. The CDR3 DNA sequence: TGCAGCCCCCAAATGACAGGGGGCTACGAGCAGTACTTC. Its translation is CSPQMTGGYEQYF.

This CDR3 is CASSETNYGYTF. In DNA, the CDR3 is TGTGCCAGCAGTGAAACTAACTATGGCTACACCTTC. The chain combines TRBV25-1 with TRBJ1-2; the D is unclear. This CDR3 is 12 amino acids long. The ends were cut back, 2 bases at V and 0 bases at J, with 1 base in the middle. Germline V gene data show CDR1 as MGHDK and CDR2 as SYGVNS.

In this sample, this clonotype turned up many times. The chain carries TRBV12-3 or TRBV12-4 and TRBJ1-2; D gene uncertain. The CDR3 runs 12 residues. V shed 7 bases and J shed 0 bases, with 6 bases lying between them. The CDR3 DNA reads TGTGCCAGCACTTCCTCTAACTATGGCTACACCTTC. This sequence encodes CASTSSNYGYTF.

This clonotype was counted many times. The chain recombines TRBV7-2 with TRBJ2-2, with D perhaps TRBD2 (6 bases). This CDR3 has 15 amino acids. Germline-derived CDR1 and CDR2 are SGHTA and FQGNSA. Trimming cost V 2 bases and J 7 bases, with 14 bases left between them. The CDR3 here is CASSLRWTGVGELFF. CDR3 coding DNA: TGTGCCAGCAGCTTAAGGTGGACGGGGGTCGGGGAGCTGTTTTTT.

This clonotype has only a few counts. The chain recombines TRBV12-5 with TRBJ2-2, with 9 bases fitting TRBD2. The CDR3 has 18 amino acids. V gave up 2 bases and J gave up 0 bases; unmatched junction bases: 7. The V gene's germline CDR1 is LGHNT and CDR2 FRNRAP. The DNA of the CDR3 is TGTGCTAGTGGTTTGTTCCCAGCGGGAGGTCCGAACACCGGGGAGCTGTTTTTT. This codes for CASGLFPAGGPNTGELFF.

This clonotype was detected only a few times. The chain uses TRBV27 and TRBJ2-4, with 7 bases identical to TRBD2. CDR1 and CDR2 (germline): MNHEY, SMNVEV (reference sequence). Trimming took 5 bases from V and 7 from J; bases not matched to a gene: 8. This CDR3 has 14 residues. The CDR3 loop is CASSNPGLMNIQYF. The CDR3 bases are TGTGCCAGCAGTAACCCGGGACTAATGAACATTCAGTACTTC.

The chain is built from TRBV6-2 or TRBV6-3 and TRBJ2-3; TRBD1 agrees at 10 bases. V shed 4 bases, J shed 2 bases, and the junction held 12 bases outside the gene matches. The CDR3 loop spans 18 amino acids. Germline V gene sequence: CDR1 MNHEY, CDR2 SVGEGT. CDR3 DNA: TGTGCCAGCAGTTCAGTCCCGGGACAGGGGCGATTCACAGATACGCAGTATTTT. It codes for CASSSVPGQGRFTDTQYF.

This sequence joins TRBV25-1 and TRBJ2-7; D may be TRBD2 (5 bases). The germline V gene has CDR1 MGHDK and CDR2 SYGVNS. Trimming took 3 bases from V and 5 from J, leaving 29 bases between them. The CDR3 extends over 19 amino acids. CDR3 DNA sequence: TGTGCCAGCAGTGAGATGGGCCCTTTGTTGCCGGGGTCGGGCGACGAGCAGTACTTC. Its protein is CASSEMGPLLPGSGDEQYF.

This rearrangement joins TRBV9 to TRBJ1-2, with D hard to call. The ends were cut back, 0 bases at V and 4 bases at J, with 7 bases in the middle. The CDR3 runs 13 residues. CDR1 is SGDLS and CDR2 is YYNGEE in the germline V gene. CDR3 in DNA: TGTGCCAGCAGCGTAGCCAGTCGCTATGGCTACACCTTC. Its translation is CASSVASRYGYTF.

The CDR3 DNA is TGTGCCAGCAGTTTATGGGGATATGGCTACACCTTC. Its protein product is CASSLWGYGYTF. The genes are TRBV12-3 or TRBV12-4 and TRBJ1-2; D ambiguous. V lost 2 bases and J lost 5, with 6 bases in between. This CDR3 is 12 amino acids long.

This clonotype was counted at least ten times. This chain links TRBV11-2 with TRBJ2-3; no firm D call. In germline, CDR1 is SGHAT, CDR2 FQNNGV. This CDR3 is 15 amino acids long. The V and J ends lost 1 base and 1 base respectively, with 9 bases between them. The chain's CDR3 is CASSLGVTRTDTQYF. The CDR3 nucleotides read TGTGCCAGCAGCTTAGGAGTCACGCGCACAGATACGCAGTATTTT. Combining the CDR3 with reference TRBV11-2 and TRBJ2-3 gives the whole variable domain EAGVAQSPRYKIIEKRQSVAFWCNPISGHATLYWYQQILGQGPKLLIQFQNNGVVDDSQLPKDRFSAERLKGVDSTLKIQPAKLEDSAVYLCASSLGVTRTDTQYFGPGTRLTVL.

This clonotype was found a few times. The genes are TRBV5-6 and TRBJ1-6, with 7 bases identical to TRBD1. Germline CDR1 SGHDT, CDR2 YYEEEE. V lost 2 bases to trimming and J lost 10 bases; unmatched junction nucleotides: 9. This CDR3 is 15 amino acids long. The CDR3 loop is CASSFQTGNVSPLHF. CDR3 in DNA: TGTGCCAGCAGCTTTCAGACAGGGAATGTATCACCCCTCCACTTT.